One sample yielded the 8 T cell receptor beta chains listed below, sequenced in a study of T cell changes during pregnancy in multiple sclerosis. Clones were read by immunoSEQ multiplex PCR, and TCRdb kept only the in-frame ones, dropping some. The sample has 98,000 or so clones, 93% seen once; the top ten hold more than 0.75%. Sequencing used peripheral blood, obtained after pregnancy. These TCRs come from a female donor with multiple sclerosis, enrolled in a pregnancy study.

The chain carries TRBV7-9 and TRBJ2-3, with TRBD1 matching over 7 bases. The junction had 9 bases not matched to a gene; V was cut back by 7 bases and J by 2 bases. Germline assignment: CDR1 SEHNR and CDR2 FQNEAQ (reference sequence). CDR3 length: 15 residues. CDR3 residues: CASIQTGQHTDTQYF. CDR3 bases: TGTGCCAGCATCCAGACGGGACAGCACACAGATACGCAGTATTTT.

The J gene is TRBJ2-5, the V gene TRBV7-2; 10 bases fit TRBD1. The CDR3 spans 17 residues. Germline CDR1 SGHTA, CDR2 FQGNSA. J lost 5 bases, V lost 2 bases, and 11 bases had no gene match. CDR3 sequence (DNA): TGTGCCAGCAGCTTACAGACGACAGGGGGCGCGAGGGAGACCCAGTACTTC. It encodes CASSLQTTGGARETQYF. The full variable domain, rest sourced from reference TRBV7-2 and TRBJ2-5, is GAGVSQSPSNKVTEKGKDVELRCDPISGHTALYWYRQSLGQGLEFLIYFQGNSAPDKSGLPSDRFSAERTGGSVSTLTIQRTQQEDSAVYLCASSLQTTGGARETQYFGPGTRLLVL.

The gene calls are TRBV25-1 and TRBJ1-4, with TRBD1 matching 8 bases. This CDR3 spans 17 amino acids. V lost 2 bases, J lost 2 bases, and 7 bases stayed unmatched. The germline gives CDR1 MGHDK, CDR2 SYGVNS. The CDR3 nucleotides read TGTGCCAGCAGTGAACGCGACAGGGGCGTGACTAATGAAAAACTGTTTTTT. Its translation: CASSERDRGVTNEKLFF.

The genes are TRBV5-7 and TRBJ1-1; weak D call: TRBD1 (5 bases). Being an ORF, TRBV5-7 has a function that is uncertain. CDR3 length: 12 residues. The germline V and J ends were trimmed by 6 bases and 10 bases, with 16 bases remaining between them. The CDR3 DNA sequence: TGTGCCAGCACCCAGGGCCAGGAAGGAGCTTTCTTT. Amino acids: CASTQGQEGAFF.

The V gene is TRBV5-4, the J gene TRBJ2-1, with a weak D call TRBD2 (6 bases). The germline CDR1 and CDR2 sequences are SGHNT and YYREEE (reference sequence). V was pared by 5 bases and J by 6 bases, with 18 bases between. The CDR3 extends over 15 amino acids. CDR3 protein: CASSPGGFGSNEQFF. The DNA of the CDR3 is TGTGCCAGCAGTCCCGGGGGATTCGGAAGCAATGAGCAGTTCTTC.

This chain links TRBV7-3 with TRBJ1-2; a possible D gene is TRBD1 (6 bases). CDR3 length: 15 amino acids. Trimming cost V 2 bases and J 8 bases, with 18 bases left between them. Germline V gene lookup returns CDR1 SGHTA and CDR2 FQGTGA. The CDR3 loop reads CASSLSGGPPKGYTF. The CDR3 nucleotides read TGTGCCAGCAGCTTATCGGGGGGGCCTCCGAAAGGCTACACCTTC.

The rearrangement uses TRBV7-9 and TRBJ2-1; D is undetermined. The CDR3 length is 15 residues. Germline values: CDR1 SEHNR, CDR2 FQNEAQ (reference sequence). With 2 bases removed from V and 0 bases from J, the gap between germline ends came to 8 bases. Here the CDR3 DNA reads TGTGCCAGCAGCTTATTAGTCGTCTCCTACAATGAGCAGTTCTTC. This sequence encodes CASSLLVVSYNEQFF.

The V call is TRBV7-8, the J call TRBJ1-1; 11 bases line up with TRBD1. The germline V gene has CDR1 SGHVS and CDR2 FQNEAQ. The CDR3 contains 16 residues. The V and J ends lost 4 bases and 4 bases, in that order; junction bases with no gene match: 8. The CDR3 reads CASSWTGGIFGTEAFF. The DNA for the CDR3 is TGTGCCAGCAGCTGGACAGGGGGCATATTTGGCACTGAAGCTTTCTTT.